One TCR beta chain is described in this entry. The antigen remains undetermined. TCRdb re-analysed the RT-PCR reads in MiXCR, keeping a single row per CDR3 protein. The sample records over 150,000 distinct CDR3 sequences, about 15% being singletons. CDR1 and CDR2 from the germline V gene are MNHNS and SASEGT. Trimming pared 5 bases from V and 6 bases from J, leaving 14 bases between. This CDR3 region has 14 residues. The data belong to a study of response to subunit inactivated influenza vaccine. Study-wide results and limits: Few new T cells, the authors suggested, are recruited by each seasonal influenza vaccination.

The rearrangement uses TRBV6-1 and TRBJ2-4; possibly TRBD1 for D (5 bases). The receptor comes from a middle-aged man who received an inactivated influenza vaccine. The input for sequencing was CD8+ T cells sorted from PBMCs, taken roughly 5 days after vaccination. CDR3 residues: CASSPYRTPNIQYF. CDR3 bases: TGTGCCAGCAGTCCCTACAGGACACCAAACATTCAGTACTTC.